These 14 T cell receptor beta chains originate from one sample sequenced in a study of cytomegalovirus exposure and HLA in healthy donors. The protocol was immunoSEQ multiplex PCR, while the TCRdb copy is restricted to in-frame clones and leaves out a portion. The sample holds some 98,000 clones, less than 90% seen once. Sequenced input: PBMCs. The receptor set was obtained from a man aged 18 to 29 in good health and CMV-seropositive.

The chain uses TRBV6-1 and TRBJ2-3; 9 nucleotides agree with TRBD2. Germline V gene data show CDR1 as MNHNS and CDR2 as SASEGT. The CDR3 is made up of 15 amino acids. Germline trimming cut 5 bases from V and 2 bases from J; bases unmatched to any gene: 5. The CDR3 bases are TGTGCCAGCAGTCCGGTAGCGGGGGTCACAGATACGCAGTATTTT. Protein: CASSPVAGVTDTQYF.

This rearrangement joins TRBV9 to TRBJ2-2, with 13 bases matching TRBD2. The germline V gene encodes CDR1 SGDLS and CDR2 YYNGEE. V trimming: 0 bases; J trimming: 3 bases; junction bases outside the gene matches: 5. The CDR3 has 18 amino acids. The DNA for the CDR3 is TGTGCCAGCAGCGTAGAGGGACTAGCGGGGTCTGACACCGGGGAGCTGTTTTTT. It specifies CASSVEGLAGSDTGELFF.

This clone occurred a few times. This chain uses TRBV6-6 with TRBJ2-5; a possible D gene is TRBD1 (5 bases). Germline CDR1 MNHNY, CDR2 SVGAGI (reference sequence). V was shortened by 6 bases and J by 5 bases, with 22 bases between the two germline ends. The CDR3 sequence is 16 residues long. The CDR3 sequence: CASSHVWGGARETQYF. The CDR3 region has the DNA TGTGCCAGCAGCCACGTTTGGGGCGGAGCGAGGGAGACCCAGTACTTC.

The chain carries TRBV28 and TRBJ1-5; 8 bases agree with TRBD1. This CDR3 contains 14 residues. Looked up from germline, CDR1 is MDHEN and CDR2 is SYDVKM. The trim removed 5 bases at V and 3 bases at J, leaving 3 bases unmatched. CDR3 in amino acids: CASSKTGANQPQHF. The CDR3 DNA follows: TGTGCCAGCAGTAAGACAGGGGCCAATCAGCCCCAGCATTTT.

The chain combines TRBV4-2 with TRBJ1-5, with TRBD1 as a possible D gene (5 bases). This CDR3 is built from 15 residues. Trimming took off 3 bases at V and 5 bases at J, with 14 bases between the two ends. Germline lookup yields CDR1 LGHNA and CDR2 YNFKEQ. The CDR3 is CASSQRQPVDQPQHF. DNA for the CDR3: TGTGCCAGCAGCCAGAGACAGCCTGTAGATCAGCCCCAGCATTTT.

V is TRBV5-1 and J is TRBJ2-1, with TRBD1 identical over 7 bases. The CDR3 runs 14 residues. The V segment lost 2 bases and the J segment 10 bases; nucleotides outside the gene matches: 9. Germline V gene lookup returns CDR1 SGHRS and CDR2 YFSETQ. The CDR3 region is CASSFTTTGDEQFF. In DNA, the CDR3 is TGCGCCAGCAGCTTCACAACCACAGGGGACGAGCAGTTCTTC.

The chain recombines TRBV19 with TRBJ1-3, with a tentative D call TRBD1 (6 bases). CDR3 length: 13 residues. V was shortened by 5 bases and J by 4 bases, with 9 bases between the two germline ends. Germline assignment: CDR1 LNHDA and CDR2 SQIVND (reference sequence). The CDR3 DNA reads TGTGCCAGTAGTTACAGGGTCGGAAACACCATATATTTT. Translated: CASSYRVGNTIYF.

The chain combines TRBV11-1 with TRBJ2-2; unclear D gene. The CDR3 totals 14 residues. The V gene's germline CDR1 is SGHAT and CDR2 FQDESV (reference sequence). V was trimmed by 0 bases and J by 3 bases, leaving 5 bases between them. Here the CDR3 DNA reads TGTGCCAGCAGCTTAGCCACATACACCGGGGAGCTGTTTTTT. This codes for CASSLATYTGELFF.

The chain is built from TRBV19 and TRBJ1-1, with 9 nucleotides matching TRBD1. Germline V gene data show CDR1 as LNHDA and CDR2 as SQIVND (reference sequence). This CDR3 has 17 amino acids. Trimming took 6 bases from V and 1 from J; bases not matched to a gene: 12. The CDR3 protein is CASSTYIGDRANTEAFF. The CDR3 nucleotides read TGTGCCAGTAGCACCTACATAGGGGACAGGGCGAACACTGAAGCTTTCTTT.

The chain links TRBV11-3 to TRBJ2-7; TRBD1 is a possible D gene (5 bases). This CDR3 has 17 amino acids. CDR1 SGHNT and CDR2 YENEEA come from the germline V gene. The ends were cut back, 0 bases at V and 0 bases at J, with 15 bases in the middle. The CDR3 here is CASSLEVWGRSSYEQYF. The CDR3 DNA reads as TGTGCCAGCAGCTTAGAGGTGTGGGGCCGTAGCTCCTACGAGCAGTACTTC. Using reference TRBV11-3 and TRBJ2-7 for the parts outside the CDR3, the full variable domain is EAGVVQSPRYKIIEKKQPVAFWCNPISGHNTLYWYLQNLGQGPELLIRYENEEAVDDSQLPKDRFSAERLKGVDSTLKIQPAELGDSAVYLCASSLEVWGRSSYEQYFGPGTRLTVT.

This chain joins TRBV11-3 and TRBJ2-1, with 8 positions matching TRBD2. This CDR3 spans 15 amino acids. CDR1 and CDR2 (germline): SGHNT, YENEEA. Trimming took 0 bases from V and 4 from J; bases not matched to a gene: 2. The DNA of the CDR3 is TGTGCCAGCAGCTTAGAGTCTAGCGGGTACAATGAGCAGTTCTTC. Amino acid sequence: CASSLESSGYNEQFF. The full variable domain, rest sourced from reference TRBV11-3 and TRBJ2-1, is EAGVVQSPRYKIIEKKQPVAFWCNPISGHNTLYWYLQNLGQGPELLIRYENEEAVDDSQLPKDRFSAERLKGVDSTLKIQPAELGDSAVYLCASSLESSGYNEQFFGPGTRLTVL.

The chain uses TRBV7-9 and TRBJ2-7; 8 bases line up with TRBD2. Germline V gene sequence: CDR1 SEHNR, CDR2 FQNEAQ (reference sequence). The CDR3 covers 13 residues. Trimming at V came to 5 bases and at J to 6 bases, leaving 6 bases not matched to a gene. The CDR3 region has the DNA TGTGCCAGCAGCCCGTCCAGCGGGGGCGAGCAGTACTTC. Its protein product is CASSPSSGGEQYF.

The chain recombines TRBV19 with TRBJ2-1; D ambiguous. This CDR3 is 13 amino acids long. Trimming pared 6 bases from V and 9 bases from J, leaving 15 bases between. Germline values: CDR1 LNHDA, CDR2 SQIVND (reference sequence). CDR3 nucleotides: TGTGCCAGTAGCACTAATCTAGGAGTTGAGCAGTTCTTC. Its protein product is CASSTNLGVEQFF.

This clone has more than one count but fewer than ten. This chain uses TRBV27 with TRBJ2-1; TRBD2 matches 8 bases. Germline V gene sequence: CDR1 MNHEY, CDR2 SMNVEV (reference sequence). V dropped 6 bases and J dropped 0; count of bases not matched to a gene: 10. CDR3 length: 17 residues. CDR3 in amino acids: CASSRGAGAGSYNEQFF. As DNA, the CDR3 is TGTGCCAGCAGCCGTGGAGCGGGGGCCGGCTCCTACAATGAGCAGTTCTTC.